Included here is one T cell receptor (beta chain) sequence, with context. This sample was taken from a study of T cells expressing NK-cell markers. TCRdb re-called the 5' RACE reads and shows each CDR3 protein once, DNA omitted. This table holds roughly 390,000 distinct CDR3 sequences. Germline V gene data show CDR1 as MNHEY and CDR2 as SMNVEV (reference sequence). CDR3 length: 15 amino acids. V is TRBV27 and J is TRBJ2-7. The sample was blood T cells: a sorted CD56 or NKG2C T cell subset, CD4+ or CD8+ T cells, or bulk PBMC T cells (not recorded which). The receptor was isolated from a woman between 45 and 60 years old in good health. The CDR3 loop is CASSLLSGSSSEQYF.